The source of this TCR beta chain is a study of response to subunit inactivated influenza vaccine. Trimming took 5 bases from V and 4 from J; bases not matched to a gene: 10. Germline V lookup: CDR1 ENHRY, CDR2 SYGVKD. The CDR3 totals 16 residues. In TCRdb, the RT-PCR reads were re-called with MiXCR into one record per CDR3 protein. The sample records 500,000 to 550,000 distinct CDR3 sequences, under 8.5% being singletons. The chain joins TRBV10-3 to TRBJ2-7, with 11 bases identical to TRBD2. The receptor was isolated from a man in his fifties or sixties who received an inactivated influenza vaccine. Sequencing was performed on PBMCs from blood, taken roughly 24 months after vaccination. CDR3 nucleotides: TGTGCCATCAGTTCATTTTTAGCGGGAGGGCCGTACGAGCAGTACTTC. Residues: CAISSFLAGGPYEQYF.